Presented here are 21 T cell receptor beta chains from one specimen sequenced in a study of blood T cell repertoires in COVID-19. Clones were read by immunoSEQ multiplex PCR, and TCRdb kept only the in-frame ones, dropping some. The table has under 200,000 clones, around 81% seen once. The sample consisted of peripheral blood. The origin of the receptors is a man aged 70 or older with active or convalescent COVID-19.

The CDR3 protein is CASSRKWREDTDTQYF. The DNA for the CDR3 is TGTGCCAGCAGCCGTAAGTGGAGAGAAGACACAGATACGCAGTATTTT. The chain is built from TRBV7-6 and TRBJ2-3, with D uncertain. Germline-derived CDR1 and CDR2 are SGHVS and FNYEAQ. V was pared by 5 bases and J by 2 bases, with 17 bases between. This CDR3 comprises 16 residues. Combining the CDR3 with reference TRBV7-6 and TRBJ2-3 gives the whole variable domain GAGVSQSPRYKVTKRGQDVALRCDPISGHVSLYWYRQALGQGPEFLTYFNYEAQQDKSGLPNDRFSAERPEGSISTLTIQRTEQRDSAMYRCASSRKWREDTDTQYFGPGTRLTVL.

In this sample, this clone turned up once. The gene calls are TRBV25-1 and TRBJ1-2, with D unresolved. Trimming took 2 bases from V and 8 from J, leaving 18 bases between them. The germline gives CDR1 MGHDK, CDR2 SYGVNS. This CDR3 spans 15 amino acids. DNA of the CDR3: TGTGCCAGCAGTGAACTTTGGAGGGCGGGAGAGGGCTACACCTTC. Translated: CASSELWRAGEGYTF.

The chain is built from TRBV5-1 and TRBJ1-1; the match to TRBD1 covers 7 bases. Trimming took 7 bases from V and 3 from J; bases not matched to a gene: 9. CDR1 is SGHRS, CDR2 YFSETQ, per germline. This CDR3 contains 14 residues. Here the CDR3 reads CASALGTVDTEAFF. The CDR3 DNA reads as TGCGCCAGCGCCCTCGGGACAGTTGACACTGAAGCTTTCTTT.

The chain carries TRBV6-5 and TRBJ2-4; D is undetermined. The CDR3 covers 11 residues. Trimming stripped 6 bases from V and 5 bases from J, with 5 bases between. Per germline, CDR1 MNHEY and CDR2 SVGAGI. The CDR3 protein is CASRAENIQYF. The CDR3 DNA sequence: TGTGCCAGCAGGGCCGAAAACATTCAGTACTTC.

The chain has TRBV18 and TRBJ2-1; D unclear. Deletions cut 0 bases from V and 4 bases from J, with 10 bases between. Germline V gene sequence: CDR1 KGHSH, CDR2 LQKENI. The CDR3 consists of 15 residues. CDR3 amino acids: CASSPPSKTYNEQFF. CDR3 nucleotides: TGTGCCAGCTCACCACCGAGTAAAACTTACAATGAGCAGTTCTTC.

The CDR3 DNA reads TGCGCCAGCACCCAAGGGGGGGTAAGAACCGGGGAGCTGTTTTTT. This codes for CASTQGGVRTGELFF. The rearrangement uses TRBV5-1 and TRBJ2-2; D perhaps matches TRBD2 (7 bases). The V gene lost 6 bases and the J gene lost 5 bases, with 17 bases spanning the gap. The CDR3 is 15 amino acids. Germline V CDR1 and CDR2: SGHRS, YFSETQ.

The chain employs TRBV4-3 and TRBJ1-2; the D gene is possibly TRBD1 (6 bases). Germline CDR1 and CDR2: LGHNA and YSLEER. CDR3 length: 15 amino acids. V was clipped by 0 bases and J by 5 bases, with 13 bases between them. CDR3 sequence reads: CASSQERTTGYGYTF. CDR3 DNA: TGCGCCAGCAGCCAAGAGCGGACAACAGGGTATGGCTACACCTTC.

The V and J genes are TRBV29-1 and TRBJ2-6; TRBD1 might be the D (5 bases). The germline CDR1 and CDR2 sequences are SQVTM and ANQGSEA. There are 14 residues in the CDR3. Deletions cut 4 bases from V and 2 bases from J, with 9 bases between. The DNA for the CDR3 is TGCAGCGTTGCCCAGGGCACTGGGGCCAACGTCCTGACTTTC. Amino acids: CSVAQGTGANVLTF.

In this sample, this clone turned up once. The V call is TRBV7-9, the J call TRBJ1-4; 7 nucleotides agree with TRBD1. The germline CDR1 and CDR2 sequences are SEHNR and FQNEAQ (reference sequence). The J segment lost 8 bases and the V segment lost 5 bases, leaving 11 bases of the junction unmatched. The CDR3 has 15 residues. The CDR3 region has the DNA TGTGCCAGCAGCGCTGAGACAGGGTACTTCGAAAAACTGTTTTTT. The encoded protein is CASSAETGYFEKLFF.

This chain joins TRBV19 and TRBJ1-5; 7 nucleotides align to TRBD1. Unmatched junction bases numbered 11, after V lost 3 bases and J lost 6 bases. This CDR3 comprises 16 residues. The V gene's germline CDR1 is LNHDA and CDR2 SQIVND (reference sequence). The CDR3 loop is CASSILGTGAGQPQHF. The CDR3 DNA sequence: TGTGCCAGTAGTATCCTAGGAACAGGGGCGGGTCAGCCCCAGCATTTT.

The CDR3 region has the DNA TGTGCCAGCAGCCCACGAGATAACTACGAGCAGTACTTC. Amino acid sequence: CASSPRDNYEQYF. V usage is TRBV7-9 and J usage is TRBJ2-7; D gene uncertain. The length of the CDR3 is 13 residues. V lost 5 bases and J 3 bases, leaving 11 bases between the germline ends. The V gene's germline CDR1 is SEHNR and CDR2 FQNEAQ (reference sequence). The full variable domain, completed using reference TRBV7-9 and TRBJ2-7, is DTGVSQNPRHKITKRGQNVTFRCDPISEHNRLYWYRQTLGQGPEFLTYFQNEAQLEKSRLLSDRFSAERPKGSFSTLEIQRTEQGDSAMYLCASSPRDNYEQYFGPGTRLTVT.

The chain uses TRBV19 and TRBJ1-2, with a tentative D call TRBD1 (6 bases). The CDR3 loop spans 14 amino acids. The V gene lost 3 bases and the J gene lost 4 bases, with 12 bases spanning the gap. Germline V gives CDR1 LNHDA, CDR2 SQIVND (reference sequence). The CDR3 region is CASSIAGDIYGYTF. Here the CDR3 DNA reads TGTGCCAGTAGTATCGCCGGGGACATCTATGGCTACACCTTC.

The J gene is TRBJ2-3, the V gene TRBV19; D possibly corresponds to TRBD1 (5 bases). The germline CDR1 and CDR2 sequences are LNHDA and SQIVND (reference sequence). The CDR3 is made up of 13 amino acids. With 7 bases removed from V and 5 bases from J, the gap between germline ends came to 13 bases. The CDR3 DNA sequence: TGTGCCAGTATGATAAGGGGCGGAGATACGCAGTATTTT. Translation: CASMIRGGDTQYF.

This chain connects TRBV29-1 to TRBJ1-1, with D possibly matching TRBD1 (5 bases). The CDR3 consists of 12 residues. CDR1 and CDR2 from the germline V gene are SQVTM and ANQGSEA. V lost 3 bases and J 11 bases, leaving 16 bases between the germline ends. The CDR3: CSVDSAGFGAFF. CDR3 coding DNA: TGCAGCGTTGATTCCGCAGGGTTTGGGGCTTTCTTT. The full variable domain, with the rest looked up from reference TRBV29-1 and TRBJ1-1, is SAVISQKPSRDICQRGTSLTIQCQVDSQVTMMFWYRQQPGQSLTLIATANQGSEATYESGFVIDKFPISRPNLTFSTLTVSNMSPEDSSIYLCSVDSAGFGAFFGQGTRLTVV.

In this sample, this clone turned up a few times. J is TRBJ1-4 and V is TRBV29-1, with D possibly being TRBD1 (5 bases). Germline V gene lookup returns CDR1 SQVTM and CDR2 ANQGSEA. This CDR3 contains 14 residues. V lost 7 bases and J lost 2, with 14 bases in between. For the CDR3, the DNA is TGCAGCGCAGGTCAGGGATTTACTAATGAAAAACTGTTTTTT. Translation: CSAGQGFTNEKLFF.

The V and J genes are TRBV27 and TRBJ2-3; 13 bases align to TRBD2. V lost 7 bases and J lost 6; bases outside the gene matches: 4. The CDR3 is 14 amino acids. Germline CDR1 MNHEY, CDR2 SMNVEV (reference sequence). CDR3 sequence (DNA): TGTGCCAGCACCATGGGACTAGCGGGGGATACGCAGTATTTT. This translates into CASTMGLAGDTQYF.

This chain joins TRBV29-1 and TRBJ1-5; TRBD1 might be the D (5 bases). The V end lost 4 bases, the J end lost 0 bases, and 10 bases lay between the germline ends. This CDR3 is 14 amino acids long. Germline V lookup: CDR1 SQVTM, CDR2 ANQGSEA. This CDR3 reads CSVGPGDSNQPQHF. CDR3 bases: TGCAGCGTTGGTCCGGGGGATAGCAATCAGCCCCAGCATTTT.

The chain employs TRBV7-2 and TRBJ1-2; the D gene is possibly TRBD1 (6 bases). The length of the CDR3 is 13 residues. Germline loops: CDR1 SGHTA, CDR2 FQGNSA. V lost 2 bases and J 7 bases, leaving 11 bases between the germline ends. The CDR3 reads CASSLYRAGGYTF. The CDR3 region has the DNA TGTGCCAGCAGCTTATACAGGGCGGGTGGCTACACCTTC.

The V gene is TRBV6-2 or TRBV6-3, the J gene TRBJ2-7, with TRBD2 matching over 7 bases. The V segment lost 1 base and the J segment 5 bases; nucleotides outside the gene matches: 8. Germline V lookup: CDR1 MNHEY, CDR2 SVGEGT. The CDR3 has 15 residues. CDR3 region: CASSYLGRESNEQYF. The DNA of the CDR3 is TGTGCCAGCAGTTACTTAGGGCGGGAGTCTAACGAGCAGTACTTC.

This chain connects TRBV29-1 to TRBJ1-1; a weak D match, TRBD1 (5 bases). Germline values: CDR1 SQVTM, CDR2 ANQGSEA. The CDR3 length is 11 residues. CDR3 loop: CTGRGRTEAFF. CDR3 in DNA: TGCACCGGCCGGGGGAGAACTGAAGCTTTCTTT. The complete variable domain, with remaining parts taken from reference TRBV29-1 and TRBJ1-1, reads SAVISQKPSRDICQRGTSLTIQCQVDSQVTMMFWYRQQPGQSLTLIATANQGSEATYESGFVIDKFPISRPNLTFSTLTVSNMSPEDSSIYLCTGRGRTEAFFGQGTRLTVV.

The chain joins TRBV9 to TRBJ2-6, with D unclear. The CDR3 extends over 16 amino acids. Deletions cut 5 bases from V and 0 bases from J, with 12 bases between. Germline V gene sequence: CDR1 SGDLS, CDR2 YYNGEE. Here the CDR3 reads CASRRTGSSGANVLTF. CDR3 sequence (DNA): TGTGCCAGCAGGAGAACCGGTAGCTCTGGGGCCAACGTCCTGACTTTC. The full variable domain, in which reference TRBV9 and TRBJ2-6 provide the parts outside the CDR3, is DSGVTQTPKHLITATGQRVTLRCSPRSGDLSVYWYQQSLDQGLQFLIQYYNGEERAKGNILERFSAQQFPDLHSELNLSSLELGDSALYFCASRRTGSSGANVLTFGAGSRLTVL.